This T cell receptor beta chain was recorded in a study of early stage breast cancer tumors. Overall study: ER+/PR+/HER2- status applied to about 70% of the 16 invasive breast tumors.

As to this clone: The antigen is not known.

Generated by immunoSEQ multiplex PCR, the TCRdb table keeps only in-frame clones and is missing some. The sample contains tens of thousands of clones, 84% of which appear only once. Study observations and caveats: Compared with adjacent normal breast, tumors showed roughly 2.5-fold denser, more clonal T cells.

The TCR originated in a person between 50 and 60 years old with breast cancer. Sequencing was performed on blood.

CDR3 nucleotide sequence: TGTGCCAGCTCACCACTTGCCGGGGCGTCGGGAAACACCATATATTTT. Its translation: CASSPLAGASGNTIYF. V and J are TRBV18 and TRBJ1-3; a weak D match, TRBD1 (5 bases). The CDR3 extends over 16 amino acids. V shed 1 base and J shed 4 bases, with 14 bases lying between them. Germline-derived CDR1 and CDR2 are KGHSH and LQKENI. Using reference TRBV18 and TRBJ1-3 for the parts outside the CDR3, the full variable domain is NAGVMQNPRHLVRRRGQEARLRCSPMKGHSHVYWYRQLPEEGLKFMVYLQKENIIDESGMPKERFSAEFPKEGPSILRIQQVVRGDSAAYFCASSPLAGASGNTIYFGEGSWLTVV.